This paragraph covers one TCR beta chain sequence. Other nucleotide sequences from this sample produce the same CDR3. The CDR3 length is 12 residues. The germline CDR1 and CDR2 sequences are LNHNV and YYDKDF (reference sequence). Trimming left V 3 bases short and J 4 bases short, with 6 bases between. These data belong to a study of blood T cell repertoires in COVID-19. Study background: Sources were T cells, B-cell-depleted T cells, or PBMCs; the material itself was cDNA or gDNA.

Study processing details: For nucleated cells, counts were estimated from reference gene primer amplification. Assay used: immunoSEQ multiplex PCR; TCRdb lists only in-frame clones, some missing. Clone size and V and J calls were adopted from that table, with D and trimming inferred from the DNA. This table holds about 190,000 clones, 88% found once. Sample: peripheral blood. This receptor was obtained from a man between 18 and 35 years old with active or convalescent COVID-19. This chain links TRBV15 with TRBJ1-2; tentative D call: TRBD1 (6 bases). For the CDR3, the DNA is TGTGCCACCAGCAGGGACAGCTATGGCTACACCTTC. It encodes CATSRDSYGYTF.